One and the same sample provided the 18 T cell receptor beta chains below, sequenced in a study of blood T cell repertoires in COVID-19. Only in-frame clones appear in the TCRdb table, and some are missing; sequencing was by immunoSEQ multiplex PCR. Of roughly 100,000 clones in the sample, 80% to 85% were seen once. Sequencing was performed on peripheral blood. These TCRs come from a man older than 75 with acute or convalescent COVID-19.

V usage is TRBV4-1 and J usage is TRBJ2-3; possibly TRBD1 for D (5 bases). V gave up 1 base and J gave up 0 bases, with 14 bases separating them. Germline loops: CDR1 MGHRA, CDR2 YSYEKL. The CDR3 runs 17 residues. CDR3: CASSQARQRPSTDTQYF. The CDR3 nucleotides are TGCGCCAGCAGCCAAGCTAGACAGCGCCCTAGCACAGATACGCAGTATTTT.

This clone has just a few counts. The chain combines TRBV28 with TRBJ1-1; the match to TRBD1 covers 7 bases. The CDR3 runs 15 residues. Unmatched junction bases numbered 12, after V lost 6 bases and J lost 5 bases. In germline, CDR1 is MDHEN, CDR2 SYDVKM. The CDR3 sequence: CASRGYSAGGTEAFF. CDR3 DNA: TGTGCCAGCAGAGGGTATTCAGCAGGGGGGACTGAAGCTTTCTTT.

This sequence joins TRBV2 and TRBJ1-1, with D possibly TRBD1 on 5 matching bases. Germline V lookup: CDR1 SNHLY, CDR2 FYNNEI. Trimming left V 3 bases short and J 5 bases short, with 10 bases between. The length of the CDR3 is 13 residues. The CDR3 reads CASSEGGTTEAFF. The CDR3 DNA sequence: TGTGCCAGCAGTGAGGGGGGTACTACTGAAGCTTTCTTT.

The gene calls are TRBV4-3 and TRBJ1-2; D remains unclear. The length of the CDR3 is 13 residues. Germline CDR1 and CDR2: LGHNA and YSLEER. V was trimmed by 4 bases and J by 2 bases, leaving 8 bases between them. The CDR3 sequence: CASSPTTNYGYTF. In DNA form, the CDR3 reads TGCGCCAGCAGCCCCACAACAAACTATGGCTACACCTTC.

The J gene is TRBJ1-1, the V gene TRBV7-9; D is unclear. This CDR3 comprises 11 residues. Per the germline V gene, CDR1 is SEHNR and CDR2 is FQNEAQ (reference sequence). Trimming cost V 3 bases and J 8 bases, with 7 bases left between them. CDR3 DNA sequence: TGTGCCAGCAGCTTTGAGGGAGAAGCTTTCTTT. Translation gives CASSFEGEAFF.

CDR3 sequence (DNA): TGCGCCAGCAGCCAAGCTCGGCTAGCGGGGGCCACCGGGGAGCTGTTTTTT. Its protein product is CASSQARLAGATGELFF. This chain joins TRBV4-3 and TRBJ2-2; 10 nucleotides line up with TRBD2. J was trimmed by 4 bases and V by 1 base; bases with no gene match: 6. Per the germline V gene, CDR1 is LGHNA and CDR2 is YSLEER. The CDR3 consists of 17 residues.

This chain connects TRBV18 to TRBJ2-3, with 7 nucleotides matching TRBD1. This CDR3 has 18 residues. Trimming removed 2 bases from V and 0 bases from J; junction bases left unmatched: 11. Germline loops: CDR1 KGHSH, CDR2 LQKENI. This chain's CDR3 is CASSPKIGTAFSTDTQYF. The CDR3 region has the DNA TGTGCCAGCTCACCAAAAATTGGGACAGCATTCAGCACAGATACGCAGTATTTT.

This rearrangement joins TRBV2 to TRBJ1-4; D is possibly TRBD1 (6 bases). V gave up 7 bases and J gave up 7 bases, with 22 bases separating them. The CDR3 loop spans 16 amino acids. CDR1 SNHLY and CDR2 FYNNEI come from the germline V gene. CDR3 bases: TGTGCCAGCATAAGGGTGGCGTACAGGGATGGTGAAAAACTGTTTTTT. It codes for CASIRVAYRDGEKLFF.

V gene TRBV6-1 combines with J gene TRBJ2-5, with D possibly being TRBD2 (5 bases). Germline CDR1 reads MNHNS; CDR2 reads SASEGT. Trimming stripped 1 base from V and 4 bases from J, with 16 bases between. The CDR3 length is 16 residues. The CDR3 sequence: CASSEGNWRVGETQYF. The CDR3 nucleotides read TGTGCCAGCAGTGAAGGAAATTGGCGGGTGGGAGAGACCCAGTACTTC.

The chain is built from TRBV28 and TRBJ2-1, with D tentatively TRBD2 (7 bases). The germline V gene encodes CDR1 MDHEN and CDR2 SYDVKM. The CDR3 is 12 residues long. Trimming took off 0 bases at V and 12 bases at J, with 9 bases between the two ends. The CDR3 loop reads CASSLWGGAQFF. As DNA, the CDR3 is TGTGCCAGCAGTTTATGGGGGGGGGCGCAGTTCTTC.

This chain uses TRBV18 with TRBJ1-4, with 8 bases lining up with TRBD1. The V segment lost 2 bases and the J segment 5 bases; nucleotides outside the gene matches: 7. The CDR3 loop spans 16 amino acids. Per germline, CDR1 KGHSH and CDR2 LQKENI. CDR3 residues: CASSPGTGGFNEKLFF. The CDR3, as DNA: TGTGCCAGCTCACCAGGGACAGGAGGGTTCAATGAAAAACTGTTTTTT.

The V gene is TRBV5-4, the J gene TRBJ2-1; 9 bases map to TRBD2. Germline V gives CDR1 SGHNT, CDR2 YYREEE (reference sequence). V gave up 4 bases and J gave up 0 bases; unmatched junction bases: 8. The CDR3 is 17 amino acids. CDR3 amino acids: CASSLGTSRSSYNEQFF. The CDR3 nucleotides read TGTGCCAGCAGCCTGGGGACTAGCCGGAGCTCCTACAATGAGCAGTTCTTC.

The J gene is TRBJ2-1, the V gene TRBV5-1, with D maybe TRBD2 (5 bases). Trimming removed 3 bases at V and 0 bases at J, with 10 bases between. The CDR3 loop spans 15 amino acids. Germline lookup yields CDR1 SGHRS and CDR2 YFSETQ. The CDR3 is CASSSDFPSYNEQFF. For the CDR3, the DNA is TGCGCCAGCAGCTCGGACTTCCCCTCCTACAATGAGCAGTTCTTC.

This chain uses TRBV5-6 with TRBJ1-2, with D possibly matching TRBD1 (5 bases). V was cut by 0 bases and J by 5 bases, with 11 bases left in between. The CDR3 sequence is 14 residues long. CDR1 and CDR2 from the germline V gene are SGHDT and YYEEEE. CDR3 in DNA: TGTGCCAGCAGCTTGGGTGAGGGGAGGTATGGCTACACCTTC. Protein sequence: CASSLGEGRYGYTF.

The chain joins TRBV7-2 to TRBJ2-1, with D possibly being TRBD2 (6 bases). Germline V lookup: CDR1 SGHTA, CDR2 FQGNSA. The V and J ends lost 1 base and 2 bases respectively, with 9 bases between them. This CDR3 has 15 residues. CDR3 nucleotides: TGTGCCAGCAGCTTAGGGGCGGGAACCTACAATGAGCAGTTCTTC. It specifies CASSLGAGTYNEQFF.

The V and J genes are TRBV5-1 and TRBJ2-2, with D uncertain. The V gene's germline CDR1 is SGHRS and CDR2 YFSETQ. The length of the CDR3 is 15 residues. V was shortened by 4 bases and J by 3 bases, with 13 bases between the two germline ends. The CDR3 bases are TGCGCCAGCAGCCCTCAAAGCATCGACACCGGGGAGCTGTTTTTT. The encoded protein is CASSPQSIDTGELFF.

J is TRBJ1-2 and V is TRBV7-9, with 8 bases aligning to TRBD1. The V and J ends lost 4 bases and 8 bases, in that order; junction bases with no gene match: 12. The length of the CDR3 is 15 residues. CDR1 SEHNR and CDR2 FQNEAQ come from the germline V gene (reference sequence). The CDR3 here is CASSSRGDRLSGYTF. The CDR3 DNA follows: TGTGCCAGCAGCTCACGGGGGGACAGGTTGAGCGGCTACACCTTC.

In DNA form, the CDR3 reads TGTGCCAGCAGTTTGGAGGGGGCGCGCAATCAGCCCCAGCATTTT. This translates into CASSLEGARNQPQHF. The V and J genes are TRBV28 and TRBJ1-5, with 7 bases fitting TRBD1. Per germline, CDR1 MDHEN and CDR2 SYDVKM. Trimming at V came to 3 bases and at J to 2 bases, leaving 4 bases not matched to a gene. This CDR3 is 15 amino acids long.